The 18 T cell receptor beta chains listed next were all sequenced from one sample in a study of blood T cell repertoires in COVID-19. Generated by immunoSEQ multiplex PCR, the TCRdb table keeps only in-frame clones and is missing some. The sample includes some 97,000 clones, about 91% of them seen just once. Sample: peripheral blood. The receptors derive from a human donor in a cohort sampled during active COVID-19.

This clone was detected only a few times. J is TRBJ1-5 and V is TRBV12-5; 9 bases are a match to TRBD1. The CDR3 spans 15 residues. Germline V gives CDR1 LGHNT, CDR2 FRNRAP. V was clipped by 3 bases and J by 6 bases; unmatched bases: 6. CDR3 sequence (DNA): TGTGCTAGTGGTTTCTTTTACAGGGGGCCTCAGCCCCAGCATTTT. Its protein is CASGFFYRGPQPQHF.

V and J are TRBV5-1 and TRBJ1-2; TRBD1 agrees at 7 bases. CDR1 and CDR2 (germline): SGHRS, YFSETQ. The CDR3 covers 14 residues. The trim removed 4 bases at V and 2 bases at J, leaving 5 bases unmatched. CDR3 protein: CASSTPDRNYGYTF. The CDR3 DNA is TGCGCCAGCAGCACCCCGGACAGGAACTATGGCTACACCTTC.

The rearrangement joins TRBV5-8 to TRBJ1-5, with a tentative D call TRBD1 (5 bases). The CDR3 is 15 residues long. The germline gives CDR1 SGHTS, CDR2 YDEGEE. Trimming pared 0 bases from V and 5 bases from J, leaving 12 bases between. DNA for the CDR3: TGTGCCAGCAGCTTGGGGACAAGATATGATCAGCCCCAGCATTTT. It is translated as CASSLGTRYDQPQHF.

The J gene is TRBJ2-7, the V gene TRBV7-9; 9 bases map to TRBD1. Looked up from germline, CDR1 is SEHNR and CDR2 is FQNEAQ (reference sequence). The CDR3 spans 15 residues. Unmatched junction bases numbered 12, after V lost 6 bases and J lost 6 bases. CDR3 residues: CASSFSGTGSIEQYF. The CDR3 DNA is TGTGCCAGCAGTTTCTCTGGGACAGGGTCGATCGAGCAGTACTTC.

This chain joins TRBV30 and TRBJ2-7; possibly TRBD2 for D (6 bases). This CDR3 is built from 13 residues. Germline CDR1 and CDR2: GTSNPN and SVGIG (reference sequence). The germline V and J ends were trimmed by 2 bases and 2 bases, with 10 bases remaining between them. The CDR3 protein is CAWSPRGTYEQYF. CDR3 bases: TGTGCCTGGAGTCCACGGGGGACCTACGAGCAGTACTTC.

The V and J genes are TRBV19 and TRBJ2-7, with a tentative D call TRBD1 (5 bases). V lost 3 bases, J lost 2 bases, and 11 bases lay in between. Per the germline V gene, CDR1 is LNHDA and CDR2 is SQIVND (reference sequence). The CDR3 runs 14 residues. CDR3 sequence reads: CASSITGSAYEQYF. In DNA, the CDR3 is TGTGCCAGTAGTATCACAGGATCGGCCTACGAGCAGTACTTC.

The chain joins TRBV4-1 to TRBJ2-7, with D maybe TRBD1 (5 bases). The CDR3 totals 14 residues. Trimming pared 4 bases from V and 0 bases from J, leaving 10 bases between. Germline CDR1 reads MGHRA; CDR2 reads YSYEKL. CDR3 amino acids: CASSPQDNSYEQYF. The CDR3 DNA follows: TGCGCCAGCAGCCCTCAGGACAACTCCTACGAGCAGTACTTC.

This clone was observed a single time. The chain combines TRBV7-9 with TRBJ2-5; 9 bases fit TRBD1. Germline CDR1 is SEHNR and CDR2 is FQNEAQ (reference sequence). V trimming: 4 bases; J trimming: 4 bases; junction bases outside the gene matches: 4. The CDR3 sequence is 14 residues long. CDR3 in amino acids: CASSSRTGAETQYF. Written as DNA, the CDR3 is TGTGCCAGCAGCTCCCGGACAGGGGCAGAGACCCAGTACTTC.

V gene TRBV19 combines with J gene TRBJ1-5, with a possible D match to TRBD1 (6 bases). From germline, CDR1 is LNHDA and CDR2 SQIVND (reference sequence). V was pared by 7 bases and J by 2 bases, with 15 bases between. There are 15 residues in the CDR3. The CDR3 sequence: CASTRGFTGNQPQHF. The CDR3 DNA reads TGTGCCAGTACCAGGGGTTTCACGGGCAATCAGCCCCAGCATTTT. Based on the CDR3 plus reference TRBV19 and TRBJ1-5, the full variable domain is DGGITQSPKYLFRKEGQNVTLSCEQNLNHDAMYWYRQDPGQGLRLIYYSQIVNDFQKGDIAEGYSVSREKKESFPLTVTSAQKNPTAFYLCASTRGFTGNQPQHFGDGTRLSIL.

The genes are TRBV11-2 and TRBJ2-7, with 9 bases that match TRBD2. The CDR3 consists of 14 residues. Germline V CDR1 and CDR2: SGHAT, FQNNGV. V shed 3 bases and J 7 bases; nucleotides not matched to a gene: 7. The CDR3 protein is CASSFSGSTGEQYF. The CDR3 DNA reads TGTGCCAGCAGCTTTAGCGGGAGTACGGGTGAGCAGTACTTC.

The V and J genes are TRBV11-1 and TRBJ1-2, with 8 bases identical to TRBD1. Germline V CDR1 and CDR2: SGHAT, FQDESV (reference sequence). J lost 6 bases, V lost 2 bases, and 8 bases had no gene match. The CDR3 has 15 amino acids. CDR3 nucleotide sequence: TGTGCCAGCAGCTTACCTGGCAGGGGGCTTGATGGCTACACCTTC. This codes for CASSLPGRGLDGYTF.

The rearrangement links TRBV4-2 to TRBJ2-3; 8 positions match TRBD1. J gave up 4 bases and V 4 bases, and 22 bases lay outside the gene matches. This CDR3 is built from 20 residues. Germline lookup yields CDR1 LGHNA and CDR2 YNFKEQ. CDR3 DNA sequence: TGTGCCAGCAGCCCCCTTAGGACAGGGATGGGGGGAGTGTCGGCAGATACGCAGTATTTT. It specifies CASSPLRTGMGGVSADTQYF.

The rearrangement joins TRBV18 to TRBJ1-5, with 9 bases matching TRBD1. The junction had 3 bases not matched to a gene; V was cut back by 3 bases and J by 6 bases. This CDR3 region has 14 residues. Per the germline V gene, CDR1 is KGHSH and CDR2 is LQKENI. CDR3 loop: CASSPGTGTQPQHF. The CDR3 DNA sequence: TGTGCCAGCTCACCTGGGACAGGGACTCAGCCCCAGCATTTT. Supplemented by reference TRBV18 and TRBJ1-5, the full variable domain reads NAGVMQNPRHLVRRRGQEARLRCSPMKGHSHVYWYRQLPEEGLKFMVYLQKENIIDESGMPKERFSAEFPKEGPSILRIQQVVRGDSAAYFCASSPGTGTQPQHFGDGTRLSIL.

The chain has TRBV5-5 and TRBJ1-1; D not resolved. V lost 0 bases and J 1 base, leaving 10 bases between the germline ends. CDR3 length: 15 residues. The germline V gene encodes CDR1 SGHKS and CDR2 YYEKEE (reference sequence). The CDR3 is CASSLGYGGNTEAFF. The CDR3 DNA reads TGTGCCAGCAGCTTGGGATACGGCGGGAACACTGAAGCTTTCTTT.

The V and J genes are TRBV7-2 and TRBJ2-5; no firm D call. Germline CDR1 SGHTA, CDR2 FQGNSA. Trimming removed 1 base at V and 2 bases at J, with 8 bases between. The length of the CDR3 is 14 residues. The CDR3: CASSLDAGQETQYF. CDR3 bases: TGTGCCAGCAGCTTAGACGCAGGTCAAGAGACCCAGTACTTC. Full variable domain (rest looked up from reference TRBV7-2 and TRBJ2-5): GAGVSQSPSNKVTEKGKDVELRCDPISGHTALYWYRQSLGQGLEFLIYFQGNSAPDKSGLPSDRFSAERTGGSVSTLTIQRTQQEDSAVYLCASSLDAGQETQYFGPGTRLLVL.

This rearrangement joins TRBV7-2 to TRBJ1-4, with 9 bases fitting TRBD1. This CDR3 is 15 amino acids long. CDR1 and CDR2 from the germline V gene are SGHTA and FQGNSA. With V trimmed by 5 bases and J by 8 bases, 9 bases remained unmatched. This CDR3 is CASSQRQGGREKLFF. The CDR3 nucleotides read TGTGCCAGCAGCCAACGACAGGGGGGTAGGGAAAAACTGTTTTTT.

The rearrangement joins TRBV6-6 to TRBJ2-1, with D hard to call. The V and J ends lost 4 bases and 10 bases respectively, with 17 bases between them. CDR1 MNHNY and CDR2 SVGAGI come from the germline V gene (reference sequence). This CDR3 has 14 amino acids. This chain's CDR3 is CASSFWSSAPEQFF. The CDR3 nucleotides read TGTGCCAGCAGTTTTTGGAGCTCGGCCCCCGAGCAGTTCTTC.

This rearrangement joins TRBV7-8 to TRBJ2-7; 10 nucleotides match TRBD2. Germline-derived CDR1 and CDR2 are SGHVS and FQNEAQ. J lost 4 bases, V lost 2 bases, and 5 bases had no gene match. This CDR3 spans 15 amino acids. CDR3 coding DNA: TGTGCCAGCAGCTTACCAGCGGGAGGGAGTTACGAGCAGTACTTC. It yields the protein CASSLPAGGSYEQYF.